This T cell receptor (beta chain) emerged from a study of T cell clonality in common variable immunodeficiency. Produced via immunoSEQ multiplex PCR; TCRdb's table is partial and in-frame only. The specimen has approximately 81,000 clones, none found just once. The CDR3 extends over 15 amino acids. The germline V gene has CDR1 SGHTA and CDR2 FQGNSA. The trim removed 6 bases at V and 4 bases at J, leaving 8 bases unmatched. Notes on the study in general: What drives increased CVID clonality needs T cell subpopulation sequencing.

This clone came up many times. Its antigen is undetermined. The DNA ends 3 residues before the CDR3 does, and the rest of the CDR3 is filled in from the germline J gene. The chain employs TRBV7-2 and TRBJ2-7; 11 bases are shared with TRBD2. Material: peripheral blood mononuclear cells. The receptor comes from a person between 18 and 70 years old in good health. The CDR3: CASRTLAGDGYEQYF. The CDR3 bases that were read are TGTGCCAGCAGGACACTAGCGGGAGATGGTTACGAG.